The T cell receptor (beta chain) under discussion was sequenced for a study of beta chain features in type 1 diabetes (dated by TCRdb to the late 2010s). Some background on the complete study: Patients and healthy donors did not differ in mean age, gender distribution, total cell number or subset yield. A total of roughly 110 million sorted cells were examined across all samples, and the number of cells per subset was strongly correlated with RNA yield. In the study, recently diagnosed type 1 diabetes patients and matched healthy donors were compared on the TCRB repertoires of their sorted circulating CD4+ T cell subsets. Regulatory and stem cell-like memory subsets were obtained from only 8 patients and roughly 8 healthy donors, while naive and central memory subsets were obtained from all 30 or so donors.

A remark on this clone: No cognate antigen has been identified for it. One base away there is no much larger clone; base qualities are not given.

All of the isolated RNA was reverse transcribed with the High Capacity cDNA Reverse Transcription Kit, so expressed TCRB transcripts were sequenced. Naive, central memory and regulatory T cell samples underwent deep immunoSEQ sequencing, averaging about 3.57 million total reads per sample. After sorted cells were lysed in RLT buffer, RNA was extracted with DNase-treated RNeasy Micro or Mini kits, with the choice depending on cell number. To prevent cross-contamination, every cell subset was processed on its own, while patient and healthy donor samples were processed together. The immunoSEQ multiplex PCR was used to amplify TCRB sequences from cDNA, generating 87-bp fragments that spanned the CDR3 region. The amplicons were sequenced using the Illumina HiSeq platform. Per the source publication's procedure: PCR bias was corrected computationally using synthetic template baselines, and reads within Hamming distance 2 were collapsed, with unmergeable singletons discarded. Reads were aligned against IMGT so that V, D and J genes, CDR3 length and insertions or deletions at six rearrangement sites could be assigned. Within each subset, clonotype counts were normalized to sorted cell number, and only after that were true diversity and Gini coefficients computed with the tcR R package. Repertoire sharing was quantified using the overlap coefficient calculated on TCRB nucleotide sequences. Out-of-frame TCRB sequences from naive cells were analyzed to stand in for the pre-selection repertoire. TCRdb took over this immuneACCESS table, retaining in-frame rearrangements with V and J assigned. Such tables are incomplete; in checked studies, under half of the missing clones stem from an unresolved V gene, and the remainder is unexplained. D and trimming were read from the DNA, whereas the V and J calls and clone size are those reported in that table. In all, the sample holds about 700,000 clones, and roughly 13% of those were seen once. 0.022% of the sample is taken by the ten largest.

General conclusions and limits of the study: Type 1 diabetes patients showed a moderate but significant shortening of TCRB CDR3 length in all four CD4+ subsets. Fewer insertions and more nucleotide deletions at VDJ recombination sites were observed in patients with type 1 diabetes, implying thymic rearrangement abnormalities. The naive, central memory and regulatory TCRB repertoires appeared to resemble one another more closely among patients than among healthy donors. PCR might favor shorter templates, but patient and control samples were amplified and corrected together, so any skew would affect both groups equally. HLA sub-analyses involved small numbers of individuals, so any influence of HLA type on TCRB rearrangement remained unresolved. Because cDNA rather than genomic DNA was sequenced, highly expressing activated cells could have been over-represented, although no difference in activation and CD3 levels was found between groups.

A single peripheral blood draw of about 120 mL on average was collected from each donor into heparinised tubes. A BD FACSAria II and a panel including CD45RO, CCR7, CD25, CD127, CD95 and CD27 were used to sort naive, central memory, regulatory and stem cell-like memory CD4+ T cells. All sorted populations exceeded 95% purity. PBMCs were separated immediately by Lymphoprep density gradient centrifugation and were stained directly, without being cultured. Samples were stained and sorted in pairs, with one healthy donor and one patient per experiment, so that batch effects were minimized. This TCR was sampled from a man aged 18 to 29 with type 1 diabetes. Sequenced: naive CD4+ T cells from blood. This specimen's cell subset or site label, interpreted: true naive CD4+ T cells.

The CDR3 corresponds to CASSPQRPNSGANVLTF. At the DNA level, the sequence is TGTGCCAGCAGCCCCCAGAGACCCAACTCTGGGGCCAACGTCCTGACTTTC. Rearrangement joined TRBV28 to TRBJ2-6, with the D gene too uncertain to name. The CDR3 covers 17 residues, taking in both the cysteine and the phenylalanine. CDR3 DNA only is kept here, 51 bases in frame from base 1. CDR1 and CDR2, per the germline V gene, are MDHEN and SYDVKM. Between the V and J ends, shortened by 6 bases and 0 bases respectively, the junction contains 15 bases. The entire variable domain, with the stretches around the CDR3 drawn from the reference TRBV28 and TRBJ2-6 proteins, is DVKVTQSSRYLVKRTGEKVFLECVQDMDHENMFWYRQDPGLGLRLIYFSYDVKMKEKGDIPEGYSVSREKKERFSLILESASTNQTSMYLCASSPQRPNSGANVLTFGAGSRLTVL.